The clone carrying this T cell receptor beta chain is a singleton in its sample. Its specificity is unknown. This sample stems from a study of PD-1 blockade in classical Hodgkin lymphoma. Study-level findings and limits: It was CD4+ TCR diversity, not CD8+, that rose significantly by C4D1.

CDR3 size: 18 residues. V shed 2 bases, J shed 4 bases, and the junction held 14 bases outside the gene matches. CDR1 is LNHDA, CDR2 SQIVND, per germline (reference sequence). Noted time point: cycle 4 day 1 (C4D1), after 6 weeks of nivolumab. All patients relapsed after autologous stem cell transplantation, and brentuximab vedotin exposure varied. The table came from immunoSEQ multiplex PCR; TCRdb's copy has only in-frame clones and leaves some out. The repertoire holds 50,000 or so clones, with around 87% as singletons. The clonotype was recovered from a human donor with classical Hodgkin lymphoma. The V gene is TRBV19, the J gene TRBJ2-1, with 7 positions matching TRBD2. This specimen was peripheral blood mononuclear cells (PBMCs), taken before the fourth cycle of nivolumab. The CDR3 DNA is TGTGCCAGTAGTATAAAGCTTGTGGCGGGAGTAGGTTACAATGAGCAGTTCTTC. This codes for CASSIKLVAGVGYNEQFF.